This passage covers 6 T cell receptor beta chains from one sample sequenced in a study of blood T cell repertoires in COVID-19. The method was immunoSEQ multiplex PCR; TCRdb's version includes in-frame clones alone and lacks a portion of them. The sample contains 50,000 to 75,000 clones, around 77% of which appear only once. The material sequenced was peripheral blood. Receptor source: a man at least 80 years old with active or convalescent COVID-19.

V and J are TRBV28 and TRBJ1-2, with D perhaps TRBD1 (6 bases). Trimming removed 8 bases from V and 4 bases from J, with 14 bases in between. In germline, CDR1 is MDHEN, CDR2 SYDVKM. The length of the CDR3 is 13 residues. The CDR3: CASGLGDIYGYTF. The DNA for the CDR3 is TGTGCCAGCGGGCTGGGGGACATCTATGGCTACACCTTC.

Comments on this clone: The junction departs from germline at one end; a sequencing error may be responsible. The chain links TRBV7-7 to TRBJ2-1; D is possibly TRBD2 (6 bases). In germline, CDR1 is SSHAT, CDR2 FNYEAQ (reference sequence). This CDR3 spans 15 amino acids. CDR3: CASSLIGGPRDEQFF. CDR3 sequence (DNA): TGTGCTAGCAGCTTAATCGGAGGGCCGAGGGATGAGCAGTTCTTC.

In this sample, this clone turned up a few times. The chain links TRBV5-4 to TRBJ2-3; 7 bases are shared with TRBD2. The CDR3 sequence is 15 residues long. J lost 0 bases, V lost 8 bases, and 9 bases had no gene match. Germline lookup yields CDR1 SGHNT and CDR2 YYREEE (reference sequence). CDR3 coding DNA: TGTGCCAGGGGCTGGGAGGGGCGAAGCACAGATACGCAGTATTTT. It encodes CARGWEGRSTDTQYF.

The V gene is TRBV6-1, the J gene TRBJ2-5, with 12 bases fitting TRBD2. CDR1 MNHNS and CDR2 SASEGT come from the germline V gene. The V and J ends lost 4 bases and 1 base, in that order; junction bases with no gene match: 10. This CDR3 contains 18 residues. CDR3 residues: CASSAQAPGLAGQETQYF. In nucleotides, the CDR3 is TGTGCCAGCAGTGCACAAGCACCGGGACTAGCGGGCCAAGAGACCCAGTACTTC.

CDR3: CASSQEPLTGNRNTIYF. The CDR3 DNA reads TGCGCCAGCAGCCAAGAGCCTCTGACAGGAAACCGAAACACCATATATTTT. The V and J genes are TRBV4-1 and TRBJ1-3; TRBD1 might be the D (6 bases). The CDR3 spans 17 residues. V gave up 0 bases and J gave up 5 bases, with 17 bases separating them. Germline assignment: CDR1 MGHRA and CDR2 YSYEKL.

This clone turned up a few times. The chain links TRBV19 to TRBJ1-1; D may be TRBD1 (6 bases). V was shortened by 4 bases and J by 1 base, with 13 bases between the two germline ends. This CDR3 spans 15 amino acids. Germline loops: CDR1 LNHDA, CDR2 SQIVND (reference sequence). As DNA, the CDR3 is TGTGCCAGTAGTACCTCACAGGGATCGAACACTGAAGCTTTCTTT. It encodes CASSTSQGSNTEAFF.